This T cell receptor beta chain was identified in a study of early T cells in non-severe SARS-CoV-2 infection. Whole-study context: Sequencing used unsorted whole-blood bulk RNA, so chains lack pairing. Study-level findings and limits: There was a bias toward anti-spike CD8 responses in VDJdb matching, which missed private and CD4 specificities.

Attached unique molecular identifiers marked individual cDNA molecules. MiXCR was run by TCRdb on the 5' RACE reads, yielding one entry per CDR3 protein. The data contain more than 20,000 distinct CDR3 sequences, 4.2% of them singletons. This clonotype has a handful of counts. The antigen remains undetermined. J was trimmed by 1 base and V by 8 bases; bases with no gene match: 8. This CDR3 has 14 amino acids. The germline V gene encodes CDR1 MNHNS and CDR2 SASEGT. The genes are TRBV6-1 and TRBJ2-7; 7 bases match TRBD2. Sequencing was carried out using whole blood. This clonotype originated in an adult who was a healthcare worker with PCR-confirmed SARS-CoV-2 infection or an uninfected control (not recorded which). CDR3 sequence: CASLPFGRSYEQYF. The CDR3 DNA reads TGTGCCAGCCTCCCGTTCGGGAGGTCCTACGAGCAGTACTTC.